This record concerns one T cell receptor beta chain sequence. The antigen remains unidentified. 60 Vbeta and 13 Jbeta primers were used in PCR. Sequencing used immunoSEQ multiplex PCR; TCRdb keeps in-frame clones, though not all of them. The profile shows a few hundred thousand clones, 75% to 85% of them singletons. The junction had 10 bases not matched to a gene; V was cut back by 5 bases and J by 6 bases. Germline CDR1 is MNHEY and CDR2 is SVGAGI. The CDR3 totals 15 residues. This record belongs to a study of cytomegalovirus exposure and HLA in healthy donors. Study-level results: Clonal expansion was found to be greater in HLA-associated TCR beta chains than in equally common others in a later analysis. HLA allele associations emerged for some 16,000 TCR beta sequences in a later analysis, at 0.05 false discovery rate.

This TCR derives from a woman in her sixties or seventies in good health and CMV-seropositive. V usage is TRBV6-5 and J usage is TRBJ2-1, with 7 bases identical to TRBD1. Sequencing used PBMCs. CDR3 nucleotides: TGTGCCAGCAGTCGACAGGGATGGGTAGGCAATGAGCAGTTCTTC. Protein sequence: CASSRQGWVGNEQFF.